Listed here are 25 T cell receptor beta chains from one sample, sequenced in a study of blood T cell repertoires in COVID-19. This table comes from immunoSEQ multiplex PCR, and its TCRdb copy is limited to in-frame clones, with some not included. The sample lists about 310,000 clones; around 87% were seen once. The material sequenced was peripheral blood. These receptor sequences come from a woman in her 50s who had recovered from COVID-19.

J is TRBJ1-5 and V is TRBV5-8, with 7 bases fitting TRBD1. Germline V gene sequence: CDR1 SGHTS, CDR2 YDEGEE. Trimming took 4 bases from V and 4 from J; bases not matched to a gene: 5. The CDR3 totals 14 residues. Written as DNA, the CDR3 is TGTGCCAGCAGCGCACGGACAGGAAATCAGCCCCAGCATTTT. This gives the protein CASSARTGNQPQHF.

This chain joins TRBV11-2 and TRBJ1-1; D is ambiguous. Trimming stripped 5 bases from V and 4 bases from J, with 8 bases between. Germline V gene data show CDR1 as SGHAT and CDR2 as FQNNGV. CDR3 length equals 12 residues. CDR3 bases: TGTGCCAGCAGCCCCCCCGTCACTGAAGCTTTCTTT. The encoded protein is CASSPPVTEAFF.

This chain uses TRBV6-5 with TRBJ1-2, with a possible D match to TRBD1 (5 bases). The germline V and J ends were trimmed by 6 bases and 5 bases, with 13 bases remaining between them. The CDR3 covers 13 residues. The germline gives CDR1 MNHEY, CDR2 SVGAGI. The CDR3 DNA is TGTGCCAGCAGGGCGGGGGGTAGATATGGCTACACCTTC. Its protein product is CASRAGGRYGYTF.

This rearrangement joins TRBV10-3 to TRBJ2-1, with TRBD2 matching over 13 bases. CDR3 length: 14 amino acids. V dropped 3 bases and J dropped 8; count of bases not matched to a gene: 1. Germline CDR1 and CDR2: ENHRY and SYGVKD. The CDR3, as DNA: TGTGCCATCAGTGATGGACTAGCGGGGGATGAGCAGTTCTTC. It translates to CAISDGLAGDEQFF.

The rearrangement links TRBV5-4 to TRBJ2-7; possibly TRBD1 for D (5 bases). The CDR3 consists of 15 residues. CDR1 and CDR2 (germline): SGHNT, YYREEE (reference sequence). Trimming took off 3 bases at V and 3 bases at J, with 16 bases between the two ends. Written as DNA, the CDR3 is TGTGCCAGCAGCTCCCAGGGCCTAACGGTCTACGAGCAGTACTTC. Translated, it gives CASSSQGLTVYEQYF.

The J gene is TRBJ2-3, the V gene TRBV19, with TRBD1 identical over 8 bases. Per germline, CDR1 LNHDA and CDR2 SQIVND (reference sequence). The CDR3 runs to 14 residues. After removal of 1 base from V and 4 bases from J, the junction contained 1 base not matched to a gene. CDR3 bases: TGTGCCAGTAGTATAGCGACAGGGGCAGATACGCAGTATTTT. Translation: CASSIATGADTQYF.

The chain uses TRBV2 and TRBJ1-5; no clear D gene. The CDR3 loop spans 15 amino acids. CDR1 SNHLY and CDR2 FYNNEI come from the germline V gene. V gave up 7 bases and J gave up 0 bases, with 13 bases separating them. The CDR3 is CASKAGLTSNQPQHF. As DNA, the CDR3 is TGTGCCAGCAAAGCCGGGTTAACTAGCAATCAGCCCCAGCATTTT.

The rearrangement joins TRBV6-2 or TRBV6-3 to TRBJ2-7, with 10 bases fitting TRBD1. J was trimmed by 6 bases and V by 5 bases; bases with no gene match: 4. The CDR3 contains 13 residues. Germline CDR1 and CDR2: MNHEY and SVGEGT. The CDR3 DNA follows: TGTGCCAGCAGTCTGACAGGGGGCGGCGAGCAGTACTTC. Its translation is CASSLTGGGEQYF.

This chain uses TRBV6-5 with TRBJ1-3; TRBD1 aligns across 7 bases. Per the germline V gene, CDR1 is MNHEY and CDR2 is SVGAGI. The CDR3 has 14 amino acids. The junction had 3 bases not matched to a gene; V was cut back by 0 bases and J by 7 bases. The CDR3 sequence: CASSYSTGWNTIYF. DNA of the CDR3: TGTGCCAGCAGTTACTCGACAGGGTGGAACACCATATATTTT.

There are a few counts of this clone. The chain employs TRBV19 and TRBJ2-7; the D is unclear. The CDR3 has 12 residues. CDR1 and CDR2 from the germline V gene are LNHDA and SQIVND (reference sequence). Trimming shortened V by 7 bases and J by 6 bases, and 13 bases separated the two germline ends. The CDR3 sequence is CASMSPSGEQYF. The CDR3, as DNA: TGTGCCAGTATGTCCCCATCGGGCGAGCAGTACTTC.

The chain combines TRBV3-1 (or the pseudogene TRBV3-2) with TRBJ2-2; 10 nucleotides line up with TRBD2. The CDR3 contains 17 residues. V lost 3 bases to trimming and J lost 2 bases; unmatched junction nucleotides: 6. Germline loops: CDR1 LGHDT, CDR2 YNNKEL (reference sequence). The CDR3 spells CASSQPLAGGNTGELFF. CDR3 nucleotide sequence: TGTGCCAGCAGCCAGCCATTAGCGGGGGGAAACACCGGGGAGCTGTTTTTT.

The chain combines TRBV6-6 with TRBJ1-1; 7 bases are a match to TRBD1. From germline, CDR1 is MNHNY and CDR2 SVGAGI (reference sequence). V lost 2 bases and J lost 6; bases outside the gene matches: 6. There are 14 residues in the CDR3. Here the CDR3 DNA reads TGTGCCAGCAGTTACGACAGGGTTAGTTCTGAAGCTTTCTTT. Protein sequence: CASSYDRVSSEAFF.

J is TRBJ2-1 and V is TRBV5-4; possibly TRBD1 for D (6 bases). Germline CDR1 is SGHNT and CDR2 is YYREEE (reference sequence). V shed 0 bases and J shed 8 bases, with 18 bases lying between them. There are 16 residues in the CDR3. The DNA of the CDR3 is TGTGCCAGCAGCTTGGCTATGACAGGAGGCGGCCATGAGCAGTTCTTC. This translates into CASSLAMTGGGHEQFF.

This clone appeared once. V gene TRBV9 combines with J gene TRBJ1-3; 12 nucleotides line up with TRBD1. The V gene's germline CDR1 is SGDLS and CDR2 YYNGEE. This CDR3 contains 20 residues. V lost 3 bases to trimming and J lost 9 bases; unmatched junction nucleotides: 22. The CDR3 is CASSASGTGGLIYLESTIYF. The CDR3 DNA is TGTGCCAGCAGCGCCTCCGGGACAGGGGGCCTTATTTACCTGGAAAGCACCATATATTTT.

The chain combines TRBV21-1 with TRBJ2-3; the D call in the table, TRBD2, was not verified against the DNA. TRBV21-1 counts as a pseudogene. This CDR3 spans 17 amino acids. CDR3 amino acids: CASSNQASVKDADTQYF. The CDR3 DNA reads TGTGCCAGCAGCAACCAAGCTAGCGTCAAGGATGCAGATACGCAGTATTTT.

The chain uses TRBV10-3 and TRBJ2-5; D possibly corresponds to TRBD1 (5 bases). CDR1 ENHRY and CDR2 SYGVKD come from the germline V gene. Trimming cost V 2 bases and J 7 bases, with 11 bases left between them. The CDR3 totals 13 residues. The CDR3 loop is CAISEGQGRTQYF. CDR3 in DNA: TGTGCCATCAGTGAGGGCCAGGGCAGGACCCAGTACTTC.

The rearrangement joins TRBV29-1 to TRBJ2-3, with TRBD2 matching over 8 bases. The CDR3 is 13 residues long. Germline V gene data show CDR1 as SQVTM and CDR2 as ANQGSEA. V gave up 7 bases and J gave up 5 bases; unmatched junction bases: 8. The CDR3 reads CSATGTRQDTQYF. The CDR3 DNA reads as TGCAGCGCAACCGGGACTAGACAAGATACGCAGTATTTT.

The chain combines TRBV5-6 with TRBJ1-1; 11 bases line up with TRBD1. The CDR3 totals 17 residues. The germline gives CDR1 SGHDT, CDR2 YYEEEE. V lost 4 bases, J lost 0 bases, and 8 bases stayed unmatched. The CDR3 DNA reads as TGTGCCAGCAGCCCCGGGACAGGGGGTTGGATGAACACTGAAGCTTTCTTT. Translation: CASSPGTGGWMNTEAFF.

The chain carries TRBV30 and TRBJ1-1; 8 bases fit TRBD1. The J segment lost 3 bases and the V segment lost 5 bases, leaving 5 bases of the junction unmatched. Germline V gene lookup returns CDR1 GTSNPN and CDR2 SVGIG (reference sequence). This CDR3 contains 13 residues. The CDR3 sequence: CAWDRGLDTEAFF. The CDR3 DNA sequence: TGTGCCTGGGACAGGGGTCTTGACACTGAAGCTTTCTTT.

In the case of this clone: The identical CDR3 is also encoded by other nucleotide sequences in the sample. V and J are TRBV30 and TRBJ1-5; D unclear. This CDR3 has 13 residues. Germline lookup yields CDR1 GTSNPN and CDR2 SVGIG (reference sequence). V lost 5 bases, J lost 4 bases, and 12 bases lay in between. The CDR3 DNA sequence: TGTGCCTGGCAAACTAGGGAGAATCAGCCCCAGCATTTT. Encoded protein: CAWQTRENQPQHF.

In its sample, this clone was seen a few times. The chain has TRBV2 and TRBJ2-1; 11 bases are shared with TRBD2. V shed 1 base and J 5 bases; nucleotides not matched to a gene: 10. CDR1 and CDR2 (germline): SNHLY, FYNNEI. The CDR3 is 18 amino acids. CDR3 DNA: TGTGCCAGCAGTGAAGGGTGGGCTAGCGGGAGGTTCGACAATGAGCAGTTCTTC. It codes for CASSEGWASGRFDNEQFF.

This chain joins TRBV6-2 or TRBV6-3 and TRBJ2-1; D is possibly TRBD1 (6 bases). V was clipped by 3 bases and J by 10 bases, with 13 bases between them. The CDR3 covers 13 residues. From germline, CDR1 is MNHEY and CDR2 SVGEGT. The CDR3 bases are TGTGCCAGCAGTTATCAGGGGACGCGCGAGCAGTTCTTC. Translating it yields CASSYQGTREQFF.

In DNA form, the CDR3 reads TGCGCCGAGCTATCCAGGGGCCCCTACGAGCAGTACTTC. Amino acids: CAELSRGPYEQYF. The chain couples TRBV4-1 to TRBJ2-7, with D possibly matching TRBD1 (6 bases). The length of the CDR3 is 13 residues. In germline, CDR1 is MGHRA, CDR2 YSYEKL. The V gene lost 11 bases and the J gene lost 2 bases, with 16 bases spanning the gap.

The chain employs TRBV5-1 and TRBJ1-4, with D possibly being TRBD1 (6 bases). V dropped 5 bases and J dropped 10 bases, with 21 bases sitting between them. CDR3 length: 15 amino acids. Germline-derived CDR1 and CDR2 are SGHRS and YFSETQ. The CDR3, as DNA: TGCGCCAGCAGACCTCAGGGGACATCTACTGGAAAACTGTTTTTT. Amino acid sequence: CASRPQGTSTGKLFF.

The rearrangement links TRBV2 to TRBJ1-5; 8 nucleotides agree with TRBD1. CDR1 SNHLY and CDR2 FYNNEI come from the germline V gene. There are 13 residues in the CDR3. The junction had 3 bases not matched to a gene; V was cut back by 5 bases and J by 6 bases. DNA for the CDR3: TGTGCCAGCAGTCCGACAGGGGCTCAGCCCCAGCATTTT. As protein: CASSPTGAQPQHF.